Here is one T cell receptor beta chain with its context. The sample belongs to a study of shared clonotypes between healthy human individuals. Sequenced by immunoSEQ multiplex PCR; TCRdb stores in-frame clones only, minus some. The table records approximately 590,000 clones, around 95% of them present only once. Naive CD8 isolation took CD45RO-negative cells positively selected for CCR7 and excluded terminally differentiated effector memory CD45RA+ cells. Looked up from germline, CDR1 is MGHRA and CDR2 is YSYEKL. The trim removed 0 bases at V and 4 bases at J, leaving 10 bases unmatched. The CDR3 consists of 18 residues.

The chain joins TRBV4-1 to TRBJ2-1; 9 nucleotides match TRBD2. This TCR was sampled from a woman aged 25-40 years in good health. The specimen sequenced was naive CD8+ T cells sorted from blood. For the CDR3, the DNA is TGCGCCAGCAGCCAAGAATGGCCAGGGCTAGCGGGGTACAATGAGCAGTTCTTC. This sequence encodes CASSQEWPGLAGYNEQFF.